A single count supports the clone carrying this T cell receptor (beta chain). This sample was included in a study of blood T cell repertoires in COVID-19. Overall study: Samples of COVID-19 (acute and convalescent) were obtained from the United States, Italy and Spain. T cells, B-cell-depleted T cells, or PBMCs provided the cDNA or gDNA that served as material.

Methods used by the authors: Researchers report that nucleated cell counts were estimated from reference gene primer amplification. The protocol was immunoSEQ multiplex PCR, while the TCRdb copy is restricted to in-frame clones and leaves out a portion. V and J calls plus clone size are reproduced from that table; the DNA served to infer D and trimming. The table records around 42,000 clones, approximately 80% of them present only once. The receptor was isolated from a woman aged 60-70 years with acute or convalescent COVID-19. Sequenced material: peripheral blood.

The CDR3: CASSGQAYNQPQHF. CDR3 nucleotides: TGTGCCAGTAGCGGACAGGCCTACAATCAGCCCCAGCATTTT. The V call is TRBV19, the J call TRBJ1-5, with TRBD1 matching 7 bases. Trimming at V came to 6 bases and at J to 3 bases, leaving 5 bases not matched to a gene. The CDR3 length is 14 residues. Germline CDR1 LNHDA, CDR2 SQIVND (reference sequence).